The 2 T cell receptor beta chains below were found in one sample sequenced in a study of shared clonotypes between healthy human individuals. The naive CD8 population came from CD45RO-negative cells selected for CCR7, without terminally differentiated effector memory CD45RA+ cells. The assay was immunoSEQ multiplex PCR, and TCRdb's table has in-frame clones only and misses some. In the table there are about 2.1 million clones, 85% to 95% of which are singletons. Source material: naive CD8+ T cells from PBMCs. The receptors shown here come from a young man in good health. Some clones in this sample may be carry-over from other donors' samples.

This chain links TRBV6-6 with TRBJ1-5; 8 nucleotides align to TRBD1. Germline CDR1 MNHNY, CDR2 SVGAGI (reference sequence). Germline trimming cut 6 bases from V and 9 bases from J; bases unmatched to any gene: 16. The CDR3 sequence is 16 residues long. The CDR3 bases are TGTGCCAGCAGAAGTCCTGGACAGGGCCCAGGGGGGCCCCAGCATTTT. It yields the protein CASRSPGQGPGGPQHF.

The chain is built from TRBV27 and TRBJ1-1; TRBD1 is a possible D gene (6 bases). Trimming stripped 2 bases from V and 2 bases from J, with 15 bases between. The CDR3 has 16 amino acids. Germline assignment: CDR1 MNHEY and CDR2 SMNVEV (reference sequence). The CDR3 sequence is CASSLIPGVINTEAFF. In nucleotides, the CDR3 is TGTGCCAGCAGTTTAATCCCAGGGGTGATAAACACTGAAGCTTTCTTT.